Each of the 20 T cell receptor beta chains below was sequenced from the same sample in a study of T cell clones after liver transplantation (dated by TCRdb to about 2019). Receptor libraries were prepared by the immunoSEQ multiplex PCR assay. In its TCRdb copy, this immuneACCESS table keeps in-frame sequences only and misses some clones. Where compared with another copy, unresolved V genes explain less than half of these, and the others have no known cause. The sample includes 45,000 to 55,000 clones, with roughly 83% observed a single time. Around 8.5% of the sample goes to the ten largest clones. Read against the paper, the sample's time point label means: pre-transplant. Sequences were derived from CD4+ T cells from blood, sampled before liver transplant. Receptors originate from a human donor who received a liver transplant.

CDR3 sequence (DNA): TGTGCCAGCAGCTGGACGGAGGACACTGAAGCTTTCTTT. It is translated as CASSWTEDTEAFF. The J gene is TRBJ1-1, the V gene TRBV7-2; D is undetermined. Germline V gives CDR1 SGHTA, CDR2 FQGNSA. This CDR3 spans 13 amino acids. Deletions cut 4 bases from V and 3 bases from J, with 9 bases between.

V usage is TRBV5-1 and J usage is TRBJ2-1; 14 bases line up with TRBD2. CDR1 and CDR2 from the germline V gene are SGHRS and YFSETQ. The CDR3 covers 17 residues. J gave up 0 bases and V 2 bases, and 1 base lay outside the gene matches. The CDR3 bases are TGCGCCAGCAGCTTAGGACTAGCGGGAGGCTCCTACAATGAGCAGTTCTTC. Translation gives CASSLGLAGGSYNEQFF.

CDR3 in amino acids: CASSANARQGWYTF. Here the CDR3 DNA reads TGCGCCAGCAGCGCGAATGCGAGACAGGGATGGTACACCTTC. The rearrangement links TRBV5-1 to TRBJ1-2; 7 nucleotides agree with TRBD1. Germline values: CDR1 SGHRS, CDR2 YFSETQ. Trimming at V came to 4 bases and at J to 11 bases, leaving 14 bases not matched to a gene. The CDR3 is made up of 14 amino acids.

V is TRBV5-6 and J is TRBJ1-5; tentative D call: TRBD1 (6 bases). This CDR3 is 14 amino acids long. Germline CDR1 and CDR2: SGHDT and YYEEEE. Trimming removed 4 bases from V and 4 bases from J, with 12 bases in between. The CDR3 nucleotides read TGTGCCAGCAGCCAAGGCAGGGGAAATCAGCCCCAGCATTTT. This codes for CASSQGRGNQPQHF.

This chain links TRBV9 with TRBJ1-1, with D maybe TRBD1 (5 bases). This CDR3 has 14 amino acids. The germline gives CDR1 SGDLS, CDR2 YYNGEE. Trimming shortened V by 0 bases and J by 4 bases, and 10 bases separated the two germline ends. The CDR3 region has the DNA TGTGCCAGCAGCGTAGGGGGGGTGAGCACTGAAGCTTTCTTT. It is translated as CASSVGGVSTEAFF.

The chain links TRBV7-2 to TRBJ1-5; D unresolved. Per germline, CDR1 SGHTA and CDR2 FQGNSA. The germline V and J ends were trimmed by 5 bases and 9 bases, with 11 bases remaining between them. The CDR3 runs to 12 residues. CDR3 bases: TGTGCCAGCAGCCCCCTGGGGAGGCCCCAGCATTTT. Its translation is CASSPLGRPQHF.

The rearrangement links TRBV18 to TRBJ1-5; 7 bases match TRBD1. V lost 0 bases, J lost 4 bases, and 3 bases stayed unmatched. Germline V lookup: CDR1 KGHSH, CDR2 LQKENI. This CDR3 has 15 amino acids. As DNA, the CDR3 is TGTGCCAGCTCACCACCGGGGACAGCAAATCAGCCCCAGCATTTT. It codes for CASSPPGTANQPQHF.

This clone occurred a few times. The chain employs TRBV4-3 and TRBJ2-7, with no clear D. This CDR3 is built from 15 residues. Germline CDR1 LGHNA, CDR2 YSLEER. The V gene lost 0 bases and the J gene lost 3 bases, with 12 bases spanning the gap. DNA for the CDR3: TGCGCCAGCAGCCAAGAGTACGAGCTAGACTACGAGCAGTACTTC. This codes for CASSQEYELDYEQYF.

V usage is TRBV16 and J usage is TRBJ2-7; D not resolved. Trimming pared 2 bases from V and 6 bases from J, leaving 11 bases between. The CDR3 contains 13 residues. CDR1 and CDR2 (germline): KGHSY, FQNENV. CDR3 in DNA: TGTGCCAGCAGCCAAAACCAGGTTGGCGAGCAGTACTTC. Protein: CASSQNQVGEQYF.

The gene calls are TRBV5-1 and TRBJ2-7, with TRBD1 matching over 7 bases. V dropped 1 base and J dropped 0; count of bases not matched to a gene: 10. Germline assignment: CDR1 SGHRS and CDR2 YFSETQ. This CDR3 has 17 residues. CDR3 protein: CASSLRGGRASSYEQYF. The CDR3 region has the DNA TGCGCCAGCAGCTTGAGAGGGGGCAGGGCGAGCTCCTACGAGCAGTACTTC.

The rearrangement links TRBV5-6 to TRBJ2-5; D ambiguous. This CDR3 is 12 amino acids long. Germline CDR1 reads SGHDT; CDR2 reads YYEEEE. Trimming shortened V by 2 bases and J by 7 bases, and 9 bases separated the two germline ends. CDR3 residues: CASSFDPRTQYF. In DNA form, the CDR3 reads TGTGCCAGCAGCTTCGACCCAAGGACCCAGTACTTC. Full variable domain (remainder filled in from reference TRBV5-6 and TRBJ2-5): DAGVTQSPTHLIKTRGQQVTLRCSPKSGHDTVSWYQQALGQGPQFIFQYYEEEERQRGNFPDRFSGHQFPNYSSELNVNALLLGDSALYLCASSFDPRTQYFGPGTRLLVL.

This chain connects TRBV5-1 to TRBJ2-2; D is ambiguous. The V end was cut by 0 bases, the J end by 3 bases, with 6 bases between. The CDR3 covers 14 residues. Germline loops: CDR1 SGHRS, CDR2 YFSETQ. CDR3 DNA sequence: TGCGCCAGCAGCTTGGGGATAGACACCGGGGAGCTGTTTTTT. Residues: CASSLGIDTGELFF.

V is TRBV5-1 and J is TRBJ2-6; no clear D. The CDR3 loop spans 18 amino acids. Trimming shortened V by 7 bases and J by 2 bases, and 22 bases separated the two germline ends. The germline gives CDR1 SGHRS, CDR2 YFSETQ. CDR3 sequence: CASSLVTVLLTGANVLTF. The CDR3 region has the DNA TGCGCCAGCTCCTTGGTTACAGTCCTCTTAACTGGGGCCAACGTCCTGACTTTC.

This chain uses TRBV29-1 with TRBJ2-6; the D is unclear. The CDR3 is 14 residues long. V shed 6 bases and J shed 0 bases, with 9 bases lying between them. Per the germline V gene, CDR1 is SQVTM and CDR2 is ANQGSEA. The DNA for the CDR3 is TGCAGCGTCGTTTACAGCTCTGGGGCCAACGTCCTGACTTTC. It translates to CSVVYSSGANVLTF.

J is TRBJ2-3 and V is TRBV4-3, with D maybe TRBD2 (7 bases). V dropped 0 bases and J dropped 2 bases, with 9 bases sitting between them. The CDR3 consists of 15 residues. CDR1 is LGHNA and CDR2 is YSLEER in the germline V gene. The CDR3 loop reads CASSQEGGDTDTQYF. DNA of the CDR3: TGCGCCAGCAGCCAAGAAGGGGGGGACACAGATACGCAGTATTTT.

The CDR3 sequence: CSVVEGTNEKLFF. DNA of the CDR3: TGCAGCGTTGTCGAAGGAACTAATGAAAAACTGTTTTTT. The chain has TRBV29-1 and TRBJ1-4, with no clear D. V was pared by 4 bases and J by 1 base, with 7 bases between. This CDR3 has 13 amino acids. Germline V gene lookup returns CDR1 SQVTM and CDR2 ANQGSEA. The whole variable domain, remainder taken from reference TRBV29-1 and TRBJ1-4, is SAVISQKPSRDICQRGTSLTIQCQVDSQVTMMFWYRQQPGQSLTLIATANQGSEATYESGFVIDKFPISRPNLTFSTLTVSNMSPEDSSIYLCSVVEGTNEKLFFGSGTQLSVL.

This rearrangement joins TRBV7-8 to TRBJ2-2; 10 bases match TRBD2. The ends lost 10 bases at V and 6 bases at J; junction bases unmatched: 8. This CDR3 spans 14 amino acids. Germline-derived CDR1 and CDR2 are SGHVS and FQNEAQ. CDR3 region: CATGASGSPGELFF. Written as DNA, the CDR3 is TGTGCCACAGGGGCTAGCGGGAGTCCCGGGGAGCTGTTTTTT.

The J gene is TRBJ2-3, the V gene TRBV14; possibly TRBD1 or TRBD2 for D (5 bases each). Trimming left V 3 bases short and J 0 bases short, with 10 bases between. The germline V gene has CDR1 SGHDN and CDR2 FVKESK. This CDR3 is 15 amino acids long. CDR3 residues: CASSHLRDSTDTQYF. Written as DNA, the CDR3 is TGTGCCAGCAGCCACCTCCGGGACAGCACAGATACGCAGTATTTT.

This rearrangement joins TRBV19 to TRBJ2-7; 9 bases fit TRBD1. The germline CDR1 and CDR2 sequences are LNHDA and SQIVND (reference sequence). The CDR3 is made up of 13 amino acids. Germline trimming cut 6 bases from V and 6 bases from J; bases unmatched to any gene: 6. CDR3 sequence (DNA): TGTGCCAGTAGGAGGACAGGGGATGGCGAGCAGTACTTC. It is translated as CASRRTGDGEQYF.

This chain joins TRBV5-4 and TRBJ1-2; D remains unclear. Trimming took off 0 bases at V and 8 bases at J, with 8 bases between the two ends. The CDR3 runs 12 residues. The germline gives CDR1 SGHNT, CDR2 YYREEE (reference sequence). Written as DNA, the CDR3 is TGTGCCAGCAGCTTGGTGGGCAACGGCTACACCTTC. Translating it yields CASSLVGNGYTF.